This T cell receptor (beta chain) was recorded in a study of CXCR3-negative and CXCR3-positive naive CD8 T cells (dated by TCRdb to about 2019). Some background on the complete study: In total, approximately 130 million TRB reads were obtained, corresponding to roughly 1.5 +/- 0.3 million reads per library. The diversity and physicochemical repertoire analyses included about a dozen donors pooled from two independent experiments. TRBV-TRBJ cluster analysis included naive subsets from 5 donors and memory cells from 3 donors. What the study reported, not specific to this receptor: Repertoire diversity was comparably high in both naive subsets but much lower in memory CD8+ T cells. Within the same donor, TRBV-TRBJ usage looked similar between naive CXCR3-negative and CXCR3-positive cells, but memory cells had distinct patterns. TRB CDR3s from CXCR3-positive naive cells showed higher hydrophobicity (lower Kidera factor 4), lower energy, and higher strength and volume indices than CXCR3-negative naive cells. Surface CD5, linked to self-reactivity in mice, was comparable between naive subsets; TCR interaction strength was therefore also inferred from TRB CDR3 physicochemical properties. Because CXCR3 expression was partially decreased after cryopreservation, freshly isolated PBMCs were used for most assays.

With respect to this clonotype: Its antigen remains unidentified.

For every CD8+ T cell subset, approximately 300,000 cells were flow-sorted straight into RLT lysis buffer, and each subset was sorted in triplicate. Naive CD8+ T cells were defined stringently as CD45RO-CCR7+CD27+CD95- to exclude memory contaminants. Peripheral blood mononuclear cells were isolated from buffy coats using standard density gradient centrifugation. A FACSAria III was used to flow-sort naive CD8+ T cells into CXCR3-negative and CXCR3-positive populations. Total RNA was extracted from sorted cells with an RNeasy Mini Kit. The germline V gene encodes CDR1 MRHNA and CDR2 SNTAGT. The CDR3 covers 16 residues, taking in both the cysteine and the phenylalanine. The record lacks a DNA sequence. Data came from a NextSeq 550. The Human TCR Profiling Kit (MiLaboratory) was used to prepare UMI-labeled 5' RACE TRB cDNA libraries. cDNA synthesis used the entire amount of extracted RNA, and PCR amplification then used the entire amount of cDNA produced. Libraries were prepared in parallel with an identical number of PCR cycles. The authors' analysis ran thus. With a requirement of at least two reads per UMI, MIGEC and MiXCR extracted about 50,000 +/- 10,000 unique UMI-labeled TRB cDNA molecules per library. Each library averaged about 37,000 +/- 9,700 functional in-frame TRB CDR3 nucleotide clonotypes without stop codons. After downsampling to 5000 UMI-labeled TRB molecules per sample, diversity metrics, including normalized Shannon-Wiener and Chao1, were computed in VDJtools. For the central five CDR3 residues, VDJtools calculated physicochemical properties weighted by clonotype size, namely interaction energy, strength, volume and Kidera factor 4. The reads, reprocessed by TCRdb, yield one row per CDR3 protein sequence and no DNA. The V and J calls, along with clone size, are taken from TCRdb and not from the paper's own processing. The record for this sample contains 75,000 to 100,000 distinct CDR3 sequences. Jointly, the top ten make up less than 0.85% of the sample.

The specimen was naive CXCR3+ CD8+ T cells from blood. This sample's cell subset or site label indicates: CD45RO-CCR7+CD27+CD95- naive CD8+ T cells expressing CXCR3 (TNR3+). The sequence derives from a human donor in good health. Some clones in this sample may be carry-over from other donors' samples. The chain was built from TRBV6-4 and TRBJ2-7; no DNA is available, so the TRBD2 call from TCRdb remains unchecked. The CDR3 in this case is CASSGLRLALIYEQYF.